This T cell receptor (beta chain) was sequenced during a study of blood T cell repertoires in COVID-19. Whole-study context: Acute-phase and convalescent COVID-19 samples originated in the United States, Italy and Spain. T cells, B-cell-depleted T cells, or PBMCs provided the cDNA or gDNA that served as material.

Methods used by the authors: The authors estimated nucleated cell counts from reference gene primer amplification. This table comes from immunoSEQ multiplex PCR, and its TCRdb copy is limited to in-frame clones, with some not included. The V and J calls and clone size come from that table; D and trimming were worked out from the DNA. The repertoire includes more than 95,000 clones, approximately 91% of them detected once, and roughly 4.6% sits in the top ten. CDR3 length: 13 residues. CDR1 is MDHEN, CDR2 SYDVKM, per germline. Deletions cut 8 bases from V and 8 bases from J, with 13 bases between. What was sequenced was peripheral blood. The TCR was taken from a human donor in a cohort sampled during active COVID-19. J is TRBJ1-6 and V is TRBV28; D not resolved. The CDR3 nucleotides read TGTGCCAGCGGCGAGGTCAAGGATTCACCCCTCCACTTT. Residues: CASGEVKDSPLHF.